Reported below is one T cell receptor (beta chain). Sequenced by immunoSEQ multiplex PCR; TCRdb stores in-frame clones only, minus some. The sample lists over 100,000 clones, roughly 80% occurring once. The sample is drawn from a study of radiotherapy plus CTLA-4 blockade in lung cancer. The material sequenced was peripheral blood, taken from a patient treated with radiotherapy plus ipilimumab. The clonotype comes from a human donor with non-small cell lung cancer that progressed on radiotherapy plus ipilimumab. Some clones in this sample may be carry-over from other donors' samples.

CDR3 residues: CASSRRGSGANVLTF. The DNA for the CDR3 is TGTGCCAGCAGCCGACGGGGATCTGGGGCCAACGTCCTGACTTTC. The chain uses TRBV7-3 and TRBJ2-6, with D possibly matching TRBD2 (5 bases). CDR1 and CDR2 from the germline V gene are SGHTA and FQGTGA. Trimming took 5 bases from V and 1 from J, leaving 9 bases between them. This CDR3 has 15 residues.